This T cell receptor beta chain was profiled in a study of molecular identifiers for immune sequencing clone quantification. Findings of the study overall: Clonotypes surpassing 20 RNA copies contained over 99% of effector molecules, versus under 1% in naive cells.

V gave up 1 base and J gave up 4 bases, with 15 bases separating them. Germline lookup yields CDR1 SGHTA and CDR2 FQGNSA. The CDR3 consists of 16 residues. This clonotype has a count of ten or more. Its antigen is unidentified. Each CDR3 protein gets one entry after TCRdb re-called the PCR reads with MiXCR. The sample lists more than 450,000 distinct CDR3 sequences, around 25% seen once, with 0.7% to 0.9% in the top ten. This clonotype originated in a human donor in good health. Some libraries in this study had Jurkat cell RNA spiked in. The sequencing input was naive CD8+ T cells from blood, with Jurkat cell RNA spiked in. Subset denoted: FACS-sorted CD8+CD4-CCR7+CD45RA+ naive T cells. The V gene is TRBV7-2, the J gene TRBJ2-3; no clear D. As DNA, the CDR3 is TGTGCCAGCAGCTTAGAGGAGACCTATACCCCAGATACGCAGTATTTT. It is translated as CASSLEETYTPDTQYF.